These 20 T cell receptor beta chains were all obtained from the same sample, sequenced in a study of control samples from healthy donors and cancer patients. Repertoires were generated with immunoSEQ multiplex PCR, while TCRdb's copy carries only in-frame clones and drops some. The repertoire holds about 410,000 clones, with 75% to 95% as singletons. The material sequenced was PBMCs. Receptors originate from a man in his forties or fifties with head and neck cancer.

This clone occurred once. The V and J genes are TRBV25-1 and TRBJ1-2; D unresolved. V was shortened by 6 bases and J by 2 bases, with 10 bases between the two germline ends. CDR1 is MGHDK, CDR2 SYGVNS, per germline. The CDR3 is 13 residues long. CDR3 protein: CASRAGVNYGYTF. DNA for the CDR3: TGTGCCAGCAGAGCTGGGGTCAACTATGGCTACACCTTC.

The chain joins TRBV4-1 to TRBJ1-1; D is unclear. V lost 8 bases and J lost 0, with 16 bases in between. The CDR3 runs 15 residues. Germline-derived CDR1 and CDR2 are MGHRA and YSYEKL. This chain's CDR3 is CASARAETMNTEAFF. The CDR3 nucleotides read TGCGCCAGCGCAAGGGCAGAAACTATGAACACTGAAGCTTTCTTT.

The rearrangement links TRBV6-2 or TRBV6-3 to TRBJ2-3; tentative D call: TRBD2 (5 bases). Germline CDR1 reads MNHEY; CDR2 reads SVGEGT. This CDR3 is 15 amino acids long. Trimming took 6 bases from V and 9 from J, leaving 22 bases between them. The CDR3 protein is CASSPPRLTLATQYF. CDR3 coding DNA: TGTGCCAGCAGCCCACCCAGATTGACCCTAGCCACGCAGTATTTT.

This clone was seen only once. V usage is TRBV7-3 and J usage is TRBJ2-2; the D is unclear. The V and J ends lost 6 bases and 4 bases respectively, with 9 bases between them. This CDR3 region has 13 residues. Germline CDR1 SGHTA, CDR2 FQGTGA. The DNA of the CDR3 is TGTGCCAGCAGGACCAGGAGCACCGGGGAGCTGTTTTTT. It is translated as CASRTRSTGELFF.

The chain recombines TRBV19 with TRBJ2-3; the match to TRBD2 covers 8 bases. This CDR3 region has 14 residues. V was clipped by 5 bases and J by 3 bases; unmatched bases: 4. CDR1 is LNHDA, CDR2 SQIVND, per germline (reference sequence). CDR3 amino acids: CASSPGLATDTQYF. In DNA, the CDR3 is TGTGCCAGTAGTCCAGGACTAGCTACAGATACGCAGTATTTT.

The chain recombines TRBV28 with TRBJ1-5; TRBD1 might be the D (5 bases). Germline CDR1 is MDHEN and CDR2 is SYDVKM. CDR3 length equals 14 residues. V lost 3 bases, J lost 6 bases, and 12 bases lay in between. CDR3 protein: CASSFPGMAQPQHF. DNA of the CDR3: TGTGCCAGCAGTTTTCCAGGGATGGCTCAGCCCCAGCATTTT.

The genes are TRBV27 and TRBJ1-5, with D perhaps matching TRBD1 (6 bases). The CDR3 has 18 residues. V lost 4 bases and J 0 bases, leaving 19 bases between the germline ends. The germline gives CDR1 MNHEY, CDR2 SMNVEV (reference sequence). The CDR3: CASSSWANEGDSNQPQHF. The CDR3 region has the DNA TGTGCCAGCAGTTCATGGGCCAACGAGGGGGATAGCAATCAGCCCCAGCATTTT.

The chain combines TRBV9 with TRBJ2-7; 8 bases align to TRBD1. Germline loops: CDR1 SGDLS, CDR2 YYNGEE. CDR3 size: 15 residues. The ends lost 3 bases at V and 1 base at J; junction bases unmatched: 6. The DNA for the CDR3 is TGTGCCAGCAGCGGAACGGGACAGGCTTCCTACGAGCAGTACTTC. This encodes CASSGTGQASYEQYF.

This chain uses TRBV6-5 with TRBJ2-7; D tentatively fits TRBD1 or TRBD2 (5 bases each). V was clipped by 6 bases and J by 2 bases, with 14 bases between them. The CDR3 has 14 amino acids. Germline-derived CDR1 and CDR2 are MNHEY and SVGAGI. The CDR3 region has the DNA TGTGCCAGCAGGGAGCTCACGGGGCCCTACGAGCAGTACTTC. This gives the protein CASRELTGPYEQYF.

A remark on this clone: Other DNA sequences within the sample encode an identical CDR3. The chain is built from TRBV6-1 and TRBJ1-2, with D unclear. The germline V gene has CDR1 MNHNS and CDR2 SASEGT. Trimming stripped 1 base from V and 0 bases from J, with 6 bases between. This CDR3 contains 14 residues. CDR3 protein: CASSEGSSNYGYTF. Written as DNA, the CDR3 is TGTGCCAGCAGTGAAGGCTCGTCTAACTATGGCTACACCTTC.

V gene TRBV12-3 or TRBV12-4 combines with J gene TRBJ1-1; 8 positions agree with TRBD1. This CDR3 has 11 residues. With 6 bases clipped from V and 8 bases from J, the junction kept 2 bases outside the gene matches. In DNA, the CDR3 is TGTGCCAGCAGCGGGACAGGCGAAGCTTTCTTT. Its protein product is CASSGTGEAFF.

The chain links TRBV9 to TRBJ2-3, with 10 bases fitting TRBD2. Looked up from germline, CDR1 is SGDLS and CDR2 is YYNGEE. The V and J ends lost 0 bases and 4 bases, in that order; junction bases with no gene match: 5. This CDR3 region has 16 residues. CDR3 protein: CASSVDASGSSDTQYF. The DNA for the CDR3 is TGTGCCAGCAGCGTAGACGCTAGCGGGAGCTCAGATACGCAGTATTTT.

The J gene is TRBJ2-1, the V gene TRBV14; no reliable D call. Trimming pared 2 bases from V and 4 bases from J, leaving 6 bases between. The V gene's germline CDR1 is SGHDN and CDR2 FVKESK. CDR3 length: 13 residues. The chain's CDR3 is CASSQFDYNEQFF. The CDR3 DNA sequence: TGTGCCAGCAGCCAATTTGATTACAATGAGCAGTTCTTC.

Notes on this clone: Germline and junction disagree at one end, which may indicate a read error. DNA for the CDR3: TGCAGTGCTAGAGGACCGGGACAGGAGAACTTC. It yields the protein CSARGPGQENF. V is TRBV20-1 and J is TRBJ2-5, with 8 bases identical to TRBD1. The germline V gene encodes CDR1 DFQATT and CDR2 SNEGSKA (reference sequence). CDR3 length: 11 amino acids.

The chain is built from TRBV10-2 and TRBJ1-5; no definite D call. The length of the CDR3 is 14 residues. Trimming shortened V by 0 bases and J by 4 bases, and 7 bases separated the two germline ends. In germline, CDR1 is WSHSY, CDR2 SAAADI. Here the CDR3 DNA reads TGCGCCAGCAGTGAGTCGACACCTAATCAGCCCCAGCATTTT. Encoded protein: CASSESTPNQPQHF.

The V gene is TRBV28, the J gene TRBJ2-3; tentatively, D is TRBD1 (5 bases). Germline lookup yields CDR1 MDHEN and CDR2 SYDVKM. V gave up 10 bases and J gave up 5 bases, with 19 bases separating them. The CDR3 has 14 residues. The DNA of the CDR3 is TGTGCCACGACCGTTAGGGGTTCTGAAGATACGCAGTATTTT. Translation: CATTVRGSEDTQYF.

DNA of the CDR3: TGTGCCAGCAGGTTGTCGACACCTTGGGGCACTGAAGCTTTCTTT. Encoded protein: CASRLSTPWGTEAFF. The chain combines TRBV28 with TRBJ1-1; D remains ambiguous. Trimming stripped 6 bases from V and 4 bases from J, with 18 bases between. CDR1 MDHEN and CDR2 SYDVKM come from the germline V gene. The length of the CDR3 is 15 residues. The full variable domain, its missing parts supplied by reference TRBV28 and TRBJ1-1, is DVKVTQSSRYLVKRTGEKVFLECVQDMDHENMFWYRQDPGLGLRLIYFSYDVKMKEKGDIPEGYSVSREKKERFSLILESASTNQTSMYLCASRLSTPWGTEAFFGQGTRLTVV.

A remark on this clone: This same CDR3 is encoded by further DNA sequences in the sample. The rearrangement links TRBV27 to TRBJ2-5, with D unclear. CDR1 is MNHEY, CDR2 SMNVEV, per germline (reference sequence). Trimming took 2 bases from V and 5 from J, leaving 3 bases between them. This CDR3 has 11 amino acids. The CDR3, as DNA: TGTGCCAGCAGTTTAGGGGAGACCCAGTACTTC. Translated, it gives CASSLGETQYF.

This chain uses TRBV30 with TRBJ1-4; the D gene is possibly TRBD1 (6 bases). V lost 1 base and J 4 bases, leaving 10 bases between the germline ends. The V gene's germline CDR1 is GTSNPN and CDR2 SVGIG (reference sequence). There are 14 residues in the CDR3. The CDR3, as DNA: TGTGCCTGGAGTGGTGACAGGTATAATGAAAAACTGTTTTTT. This encodes CAWSGDRYNEKLFF.

The rearrangement links TRBV7-2 to TRBJ2-3; TRBD2 matches at 10 bases. Germline assignment: CDR1 SGHTA and CDR2 FQGNSA. V lost 5 bases, J lost 1 base, and 6 bases stayed unmatched. The CDR3 loop spans 16 amino acids. This CDR3 is CASSDRTSGGTDTQYF. The CDR3 DNA reads as TGTGCCAGCAGCGACCGGACTAGCGGAGGCACAGATACGCAGTATTTT.